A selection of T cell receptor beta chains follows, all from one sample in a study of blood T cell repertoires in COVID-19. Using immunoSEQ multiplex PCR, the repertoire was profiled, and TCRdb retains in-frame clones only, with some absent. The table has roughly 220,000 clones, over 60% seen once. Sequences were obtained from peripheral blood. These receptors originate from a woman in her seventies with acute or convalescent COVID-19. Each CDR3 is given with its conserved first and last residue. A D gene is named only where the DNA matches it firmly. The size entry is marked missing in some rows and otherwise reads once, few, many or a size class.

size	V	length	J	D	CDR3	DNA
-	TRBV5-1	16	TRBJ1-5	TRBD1	CASSLGDRAGNQPQHF	TGCGCCAGCAGCTTGGGGGACAGGGCGGGGAATCAGCCCCAGCATTTT
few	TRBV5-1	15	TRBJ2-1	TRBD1	CASSWLRGPYNEQFF	TGCGCCAGCAGCTGGCTGAGGGGGCCCTACAATGAGCAGTTCTTC
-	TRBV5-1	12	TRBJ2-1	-	CASSFSRAEQFF	TGCGCCAGCAGCTTTTCCAGGGCTGAGCAGTTCTTC
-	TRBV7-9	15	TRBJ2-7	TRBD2	CASSYSGGSSYEQYF	TGTGCCAGCAGCTATTCGGGCGGGAGCTCCTACGAGCAGTACTTC
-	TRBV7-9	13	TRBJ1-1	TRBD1	CASSPQGAGEAFF	TGTGCCAGCAGCCCACAGGGGGCGGGTGAAGCTTTCTTT
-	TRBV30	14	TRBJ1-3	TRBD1	CAWSSGDSRNTIYF	TGTGCCTGGAGTTCCGGGGACAGCAGAAACACCATATATTTT
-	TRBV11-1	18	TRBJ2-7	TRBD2	CASSLAAGGAPRFGEQYF	TGTGCCAGCAGCTTAGCCGCGGGGGGAGCGCCCCGGTTCGGGGAGCAGTACTTC
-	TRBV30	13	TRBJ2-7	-	CAWSVNRRYEQYF	TGTGCCTGGAGTGTGAACAGACGCTACGAGCAGTACTTC
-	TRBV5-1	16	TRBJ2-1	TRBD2	CASSLSSGGSYNEQFF	TGCGCCAGCAGCTTGTCTAGCGGGGGCTCCTACAATGAGCAGTTCTTC
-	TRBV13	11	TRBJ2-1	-	CASSFTHEQFF	TGTGCCAGCAGCTTTACTCATGAGCAGTTCTTC
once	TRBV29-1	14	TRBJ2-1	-	CSVEAELGRDEQFF	TGCAGCGTTGAAGCCGAACTAGGGCGGGATGAGCAGTTCTTC
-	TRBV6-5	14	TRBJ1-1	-	CASRPRQRDPEAFF	TGTGCCAGCAGACCGAGGCAGAGAGATCCTGAAGCTTTCTTT
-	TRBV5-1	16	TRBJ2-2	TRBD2	CASSLGSSGKYGELFF	TGCGCCAGCAGCTTGGGGTCGAGCGGGAAGTACGGGGAGCTGTTTTTT
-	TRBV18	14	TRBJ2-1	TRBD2	CASSPLAGVEEQFF	TGTGCCAGCTCACCACTAGCGGGAGTAGAGGAGCAGTTCTTC
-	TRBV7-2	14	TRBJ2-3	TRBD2	CASSQPSGKTTQYF	TGTGCCAGCAGCCAGCCTAGCGGGAAGACCACGCAGTATTTT
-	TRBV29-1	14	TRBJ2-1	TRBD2	CSVGTSGTDNEQFF	TGCAGCGTCGGGACTAGCGGGACTGACAATGAGCAGTTCTTC
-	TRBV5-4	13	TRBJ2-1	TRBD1	CASNNQGAGEQFF	TGTGCCAGCAACAACCAGGGGGCGGGTGAGCAGTTCTTC
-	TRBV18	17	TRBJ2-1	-	CASSPQEGAISYNEQFF	TGTGCCAGCTCACCACAGGAGGGGGCGATCTCCTACAATGAGCAGTTCTTC
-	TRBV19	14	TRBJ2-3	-	CASSISRGPDTQYF	TGTGCCAGTAGTATTTCCAGGGGCCCAGATACGCAGTATTTT
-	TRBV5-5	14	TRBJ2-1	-	CASSLAYRYNEQFF	TGTGCCAGCAGCTTGGCTTACAGATACAATGAGCAGTTCTTC
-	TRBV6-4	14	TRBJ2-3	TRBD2	CASSDGRATDTQYF	TGTGCCAGCAGTGACGGGAGGGCCACAGATACGCAGTATTTT
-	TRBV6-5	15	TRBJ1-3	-	CASSLGPGAGNTIYF	TGTGCCAGCAGTTTAGGACCGGGAGCTGGAAACACCATATATTTT
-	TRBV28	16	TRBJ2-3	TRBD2	CASSPPLAGGLDTQYF	TGTGCCAGCAGCCCTCCTCTAGCGGGAGGATTAGATACGCAGTATTTT
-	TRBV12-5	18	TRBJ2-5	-	CASGLKGKLFGQQETQYF	TGTGCTAGTGGTTTGAAGGGGAAACTTTTTGGACAACAAGAGACCCAGTACTTC
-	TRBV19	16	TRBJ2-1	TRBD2	CASSISGGPPYNEQFF	TGTGCCAGTAGTATCTCGGGAGGGCCCCCCTACAATGAGCAGTTCTTC
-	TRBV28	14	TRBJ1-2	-	CASRENRGNYGYTF	TGTGCCAGCAGGGAAAATAGAGGTAACTATGGCTACACCTTC
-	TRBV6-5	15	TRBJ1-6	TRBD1	CASSGDRDYNSPLHF	TGTGCCAGCAGCGGGGACAGGGATTATAATTCACCCCTCCACTTT
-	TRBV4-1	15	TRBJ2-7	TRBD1	CASSQATGAPVEQYF	TGCGCCAGCAGCCAAGCCACAGGGGCCCCAGTTGAGCAGTACTTC
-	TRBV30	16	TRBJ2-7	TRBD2	CAWSPIAGYPSYEQYF	TGTGCCTGGAGTCCAATAGCGGGATACCCCTCCTACGAGCAGTACTTC
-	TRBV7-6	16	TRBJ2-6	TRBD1	CASSATGGSGANVLTF	TGTGCCAGCAGCGCGACAGGGGGCTCTGGGGCCAACGTCCTGACTTTC
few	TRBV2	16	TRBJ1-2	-	CASSLWRRGQEYGYTF	TGTGCCAGCAGTCTCTGGAGGCGGGGTCAAGAGTATGGCTACACCTTC
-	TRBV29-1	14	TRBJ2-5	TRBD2	CSGKGLAGEETQYF	TGCAGCGGGAAGGGACTAGCGGGCGAAGAGACCCAGTACTTC
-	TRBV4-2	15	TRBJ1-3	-	CASSQEEGQGNTIYF	TGTGCCAGCAGCCAAGAGGAAGGACAGGGAAACACCATATATTTT
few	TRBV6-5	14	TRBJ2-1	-	CASTRRSSYNEQFF	TGTGCCAGCACCCGGAGGTCCTCCTACAATGAGCAGTTCTTC
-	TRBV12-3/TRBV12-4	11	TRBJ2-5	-	CASSLQETQYF	TGTGCCAGCAGTCTCCAAGAGACCCAGTACTTC
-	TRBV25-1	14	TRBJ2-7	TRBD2	CASSVASGRYEQYF	TGTGCCAGCAGTGTTGCTAGCGGGAGGTACGAGCAGTACTTC
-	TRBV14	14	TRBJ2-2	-	CASSQNTGSGELFF	TGTGCCAGCAGCCAAAATACAGGGTCCGGGGAGCTGTTTTTT
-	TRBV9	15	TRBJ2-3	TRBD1	CASSVGQGRTDTQYF	TGTGCCAGCAGCGTTGGACAGGGTCGCACAGATACGCAGTATTTT
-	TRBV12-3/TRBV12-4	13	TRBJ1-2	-	CASRPGLLRGYTF	TGTGCCAGCAGACCGGGTCTCTTGAGAGGCTACACCTTC
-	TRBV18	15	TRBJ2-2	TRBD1	CASSEGQANTGELFF	TGTGCCAGCTCAGAGGGACAGGCGAACACCGGGGAGCTGTTTTTT
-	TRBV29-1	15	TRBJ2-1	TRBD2	CSVEGTSGDYNEQFF	TGCAGCGTTGAAGGGACTAGCGGGGATTACAATGAGCAGTTCTTC
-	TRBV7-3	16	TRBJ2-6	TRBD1	CASSPGQGSGANVLTF	TGTGCCAGCAGCCCGGGACAGGGGAGTGGGGCCAACGTCCTGACTTTC
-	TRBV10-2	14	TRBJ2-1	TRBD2	CASSESGRYNEQFF	TGCGCCAGCAGTGAAAGCGGGAGATACAATGAGCAGTTCTTC
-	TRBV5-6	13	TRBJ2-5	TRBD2	CASSLGTRETQYF	TGTGCCAGCAGCTTGGGGACTAGGGAGACCCAGTACTTC
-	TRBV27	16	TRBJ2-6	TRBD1	CASSTGQGFGANVLTF	TGTGCCAGCAGTACGGGACAGGGGTTTGGGGCCAACGTCCTGACTTTC
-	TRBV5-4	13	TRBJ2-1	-	CASSFGALNEQFF	TGTGCCAGCAGCTTTGGGGCCCTCAATGAGCAGTTCTTC
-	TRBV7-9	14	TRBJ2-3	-	CASSLGSEADTQYF	TGTGCCAGCAGCTTAGGATCAGAGGCAGATACGCAGTATTTT
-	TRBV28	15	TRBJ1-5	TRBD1	CASTTGVGWNQPQHF	TGTGCCAGCACTACAGGGGTTGGATGGAATCAGCCCCAGCATTTT
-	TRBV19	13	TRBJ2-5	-	CASSSTEQETQYF	TGTGCCAGTAGTTCCACAGAACAAGAGACCCAGTACTTC
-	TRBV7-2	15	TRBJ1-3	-	CASSLDNRSGNTIYF	TGTGCCAGCAGCTTAGACAACCGCTCTGGAAACACCATATATTTT
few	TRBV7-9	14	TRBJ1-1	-	CASSSDRLNTEAFF	TGTGCCAGCAGCTCGGACAGACTGAACACTGAAGCTTTCTTT
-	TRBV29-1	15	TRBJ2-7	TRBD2	CSVERTSGISYEQYF	TGCAGCGTTGAGAGGACTAGCGGGATCTCCTACGAGCAGTACTTC
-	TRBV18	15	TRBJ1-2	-	CASSPGGVFDYGYTF	TGTGCCAGCTCACCGGGGGGAGTTTTCGACTATGGCTACACCTTC